Shown below are 31 T cell receptor beta chains from a single sample sequenced in a study of blood T cell repertoires in COVID-19. Repertoires were generated with immunoSEQ multiplex PCR, while TCRdb's copy carries only in-frame clones and drops some. The sample includes some 150,000 clones, around four fifths seen only once; the top ten take 38%. The specimen sequenced was peripheral blood. The receptors here all came from a human donor in a cohort sampled during active COVID-19.

The chain has TRBV2 and TRBJ1-2; 12 bases agree with TRBD1. V trimming: 9 bases; J trimming: 5 bases; junction bases outside the gene matches: 7. The length of the CDR3 is 14 residues. Germline V gives CDR1 SNHLY, CDR2 FYNNEI. CDR3 protein: CASSPGQGAYGYTF. The CDR3 nucleotides read TGTGCCAGTAGTCCGGGACAGGGGGCGTATGGCTACACCTTC. The whole variable domain, remainder taken from reference TRBV2 and TRBJ1-2, is EPEVTQTPSHQVTQMGQEVILRCVPISNHLYFYWYRQILGQKVEFLVSFYNNEISEKSEIFDDQFSVERPDGSNFTLKIRSTKLEDSAMYFCASSPGQGAYGYTFGSGTRLTVV.

The rearrangement joins TRBV19 to TRBJ1-5; D perhaps matches TRBD1 (5 bases). Germline V gene lookup returns CDR1 LNHDA and CDR2 SQIVND (reference sequence). The V end was cut by 1 base, the J end by 9 bases, with 13 bases between. The CDR3 length is 14 residues. CDR3 residues: CASSIGEGLGPQHF. The CDR3 DNA reads TGTGCCAGTAGTATAGGGGAGGGGCTAGGGCCCCAGCATTTT. The whole variable domain, filled in from reference TRBV19 and TRBJ1-5, reads DGGITQSPKYLFRKEGQNVTLSCEQNLNHDAMYWYRQDPGQGLRLIYYSQIVNDFQKGDIAEGYSVSREKKESFPLTVTSAQKNPTAFYLCASSIGEGLGPQHFGDGTRLSIL.

The chain uses TRBV6-2 or TRBV6-3 and TRBJ1-5; D perhaps matches TRBD1 (6 bases). This CDR3 is 14 amino acids long. V lost 3 bases, J lost 4 bases, and 10 bases lay in between. Germline V CDR1 and CDR2: MNHEY, SVGEGT. In nucleotides, the CDR3 is TGTGCCAGCAGTTATAGGCAGGGGAATCAGCCCCAGCATTTT. This translates into CASSYRQGNQPQHF.

The V call is TRBV7-2, the J call TRBJ1-1; maybe TRBD1 (6 bases). CDR1 is SGHTA and CDR2 is FQGNSA in the germline V gene. This CDR3 spans 15 amino acids. The V gene lost 0 bases and the J gene lost 5 bases, with 13 bases spanning the gap. The CDR3 reads CASSLAPTGQTEAFF. The CDR3, as DNA: TGTGCCAGCAGCTTAGCCCCCACTGGACAGACTGAAGCTTTCTTT.

This chain joins TRBV6-2 or TRBV6-3 and TRBJ2-3; possibly TRBD2 for D (5 bases). From germline, CDR1 is MNHEY and CDR2 SVGEGT. The germline V and J ends were trimmed by 2 bases and 0 bases, with 6 bases remaining between them. CDR3 size: 14 residues. The CDR3 DNA reads as TGTGCCAGCAGTTACCGGGGTAGCACAGATACGCAGTATTTT. Translation gives CASSYRGSTDTQYF.

CDR3 sequence reads: CASSLSFQETQYF. The CDR3, as DNA: TGTGCCAGCAGCTTATCTTTTCAAGAGACCCAGTACTTC. The V call is TRBV7-2, the J call TRBJ2-5; D not certain. Trimming left V 2 bases short and J 2 bases short, with 6 bases between. Germline V CDR1 and CDR2: SGHTA, FQGNSA. The CDR3 is made up of 13 amino acids.

The chain combines TRBV12-5 with TRBJ1-1; D is perhaps TRBD1 (6 bases). V gave up 1 base and J gave up 5 bases, with 11 bases separating them. The CDR3 is 14 amino acids. CDR1 and CDR2 from the germline V gene are LGHNT and FRNRAP. The CDR3: CASGLGRTVTEAFF. The CDR3 nucleotides read TGTGCTAGTGGTTTGGGACGGACAGTTACTGAAGCTTTCTTT. Combining the CDR3 with reference TRBV12-5 and TRBJ1-1 gives the whole variable domain DARVTQTPRHKVTEMGQEVTMRCQPILGHNTVFWYRQTMMQGLELLAYFRNRAPLDDSGMPKDRFSAEMPDATLATLKIQPSEPRDSAVYFCASGLGRTVTEAFFGQGTRLTVV.

This chain connects TRBV23-1 to TRBJ1-2, with 9 bases identical to TRBD1. TRBV23-1 is an ORF; its function is uncertain. The CDR3 length is 14 residues. V was clipped by 7 bases and J by 5 bases; unmatched bases: 8. The DNA of the CDR3 is TGCGCCAGCACCCCCAGGGACAGGGCTTATGGCTACACCTTC. It encodes CASTPRDRAYGYTF.

The chain links TRBV7-2 to TRBJ2-7, with TRBD2 as a possible D gene (6 bases). The CDR3 has 16 residues. Germline CDR1 and CDR2: SGHTA and FQGNSA. The germline V and J ends were trimmed by 5 bases and 2 bases, with 19 bases remaining between them. Here the CDR3 DNA reads TGTGCCAGCAGCCCAGGTGGGGCCGGAGGGGCCTACGAGCAGTACTTC. It specifies CASSPGGAGGAYEQYF.

This clone was picked up one time. The chain links TRBV7-2 to TRBJ1-5; possibly TRBD1 for D (6 bases). Germline V gene lookup returns CDR1 SGHTA and CDR2 FQGNSA. The CDR3 loop spans 16 amino acids. Trimming shortened V by 6 bases and J by 5 bases, and 20 bases separated the two germline ends. The CDR3 is CASRGGWGGGDQPQHF. CDR3 sequence (DNA): TGTGCCAGCAGAGGGGGATGGGGTGGGGGCGATCAGCCCCAGCATTTT.

Here the CDR3 DNA reads TGTGCCAGTACACAGGGTAGGATTTCTGAAGCTTTCTTT. Residues: CASTQGRISEAFF. The rearrangement links TRBV7-9 to TRBJ1-1; tentative D call: TRBD1 (6 bases). V lost 9 bases and J 6 bases, leaving 17 bases between the germline ends. This CDR3 contains 13 residues. The germline V gene encodes CDR1 SEHNR and CDR2 FQNEAQ (reference sequence).

V gene TRBV12-5 combines with J gene TRBJ2-5; 8 bases are shared with TRBD1. This CDR3 has 15 residues. The germline V gene encodes CDR1 LGHNT and CDR2 FRNRAP. V lost 5 bases, J lost 5 bases, and 10 bases stayed unmatched. CDR3 amino acids: CASGPDRVSRETQYF. CDR3 in DNA: TGTGCTAGTGGTCCGGACAGGGTGAGTCGGGAGACCCAGTACTTC.

The rearrangement uses TRBV13 and TRBJ2-1, with 11 bases that match TRBD2. The germline V gene encodes CDR1 PRHDT and CDR2 FYEKMQ (reference sequence). The CDR3 is 15 amino acids. Trimming removed 0 bases from V and 8 bases from J; junction bases left unmatched: 3. This CDR3 is CASSLGLAGGDEQFF. CDR3 bases: TGTGCCAGCAGCTTAGGGCTAGCGGGGGGAGATGAGCAGTTCTTC.

CDR3 loop: CAISESYGGTTGELFF. As DNA, the CDR3 is TGTGCCATCAGTGAGTCCTATGGGGGGACTACCGGGGAGCTGTTTTTT. J is TRBJ2-2 and V is TRBV10-3; D perhaps matches TRBD2 (6 bases). The CDR3 is 16 amino acids. Germline CDR1 reads ENHRY; CDR2 reads SYGVKD. V shed 0 bases and J shed 5 bases, with 13 bases lying between them.

The chain combines TRBV19 with TRBJ2-1; 10 bases are shared with TRBD1. This CDR3 is 14 amino acids long. The junction had 4 bases not matched to a gene; V was cut back by 7 bases and J by 4 bases. The V gene's germline CDR1 is LNHDA and CDR2 SQIVND (reference sequence). CDR3 nucleotide sequence: TGTGCCAGTACCCGGGACAGGGGATACAATGAGCAGTTCTTC. This gives the protein CASTRDRGYNEQFF.

This chain joins TRBV27 and TRBJ2-7; the match to TRBD2 covers 11 bases. The V gene end was trimmed by 3 bases and the J gene end by 0 bases; junction bases not matched to a gene: 13. The CDR3 spans 19 residues. Germline CDR1 and CDR2: MNHEY and SMNVEV (reference sequence). In nucleotides, the CDR3 is TGTGCCAGCAGTTTTAGTAGGGGTAGCGGGGGGGCAAGCTCCTACGAGCAGTACTTC. This encodes CASSFSRGSGGASSYEQYF.

The chain recombines TRBV5-1 with TRBJ2-5; a possible D gene is TRBD1 (6 bases). CDR1 is SGHRS, CDR2 YFSETQ, per germline. Trimming shortened V by 2 bases and J by 1 base, and 9 bases separated the two germline ends. The CDR3 contains 14 residues. The CDR3 here is CASSFSGVQETQYF. The CDR3 region has the DNA TGCGCCAGCAGCTTTTCAGGGGTCCAAGAGACCCAGTACTTC.

The chain recombines TRBV5-1 with TRBJ1-2, with 10 bases fitting TRBD1. CDR3 length: 15 residues. V lost 4 bases and J lost 2; bases outside the gene matches: 5. Germline V gene data show CDR1 as SGHRS and CDR2 as YFSETQ. As DNA, the CDR3 is TGCGCCAGCAGCACCCGACAGGGGGCCAACTATGGCTACACCTTC. This translates into CASSTRQGANYGYTF.

CDR3: CASSQVLGDGYTF. The CDR3 DNA sequence: TGCGCCAGCAGCCAAGTGCTCGGGGATGGCTACACCTTC. The chain combines TRBV4-1 with TRBJ1-2; no definite D call. Germline loops: CDR1 MGHRA, CDR2 YSYEKL. Trimming took off 1 base at V and 6 bases at J, with 9 bases between the two ends. CDR3 length equals 13 residues.

This clone was observed a few times. At the DNA level, this CDR3 is encoded by other sequences in the same sample as well. The chain joins TRBV2 to TRBJ1-2, with TRBD1 matching 8 bases. The CDR3 runs 11 residues. Germline-derived CDR1 and CDR2 are SNHLY and FYNNEI. With 7 bases clipped from V and 6 bases from J, the junction kept 1 base outside the gene matches. The CDR3 nucleotides are TGTGCCAGCAACAGGGGGGATGGCTACACCTTC. Its protein is CASNRGDGYTF.

J is TRBJ2-1 and V is TRBV5-4; tentatively, D is TRBD1 (6 bases). The germline CDR1 and CDR2 sequences are SGHNT and YYREEE (reference sequence). V lost 0 bases and J 2 bases, leaving 9 bases between the germline ends. CDR3 size: 15 residues. The CDR3 DNA follows: TGTGCCAGCAGCTTGGATGCAGGGGCCTACAATGAGCAGTTCTTC. Its translation is CASSLDAGAYNEQFF.

This clone has at least ten counts. V gene TRBV6-4 combines with J gene TRBJ2-2; D possibly corresponds to TRBD1 (5 bases). Germline values: CDR1 MRHNA, CDR2 SNTAGT. V shed 10 bases and J shed 3 bases, with 15 bases lying between them. This CDR3 region has 14 residues. In DNA, the CDR3 is TGTGCCACCAAGAGCAGGGATGACACCGGGGAGCTGTTTTTT. Protein product: CATKSRDDTGELFF.

V gene TRBV28 combines with J gene TRBJ1-3; D call uncertain. This CDR3 is 13 amino acids long. V was trimmed by 7 bases and J by 2 bases, leaving 9 bases between them. In germline, CDR1 is MDHEN, CDR2 SYDVKM. CDR3 sequence reads: CASTLRTGNTIYF. The CDR3 DNA reads TGTGCCAGCACACTGCGCACTGGAAACACCATATATTTT.

This chain uses TRBV28 with TRBJ1-1, with TRBD1 as a possible D gene (5 bases). This CDR3 is 13 amino acids long. Germline lookup yields CDR1 MDHEN and CDR2 SYDVKM. V gave up 1 base and J gave up 11 bases, with 14 bases separating them. CDR3 bases: TGTGCCAGCAGTTTATTTAGCCTACAGGCGGCTTTCTTT. It specifies CASSLFSLQAAFF.

The chain couples TRBV7-9 to TRBJ1-6; tentatively, D is TRBD1 (6 bases). Trimming shortened V by 4 bases and J by 9 bases, and 13 bases separated the two germline ends. CDR1 and CDR2 from the germline V gene are SEHNR and FQNEAQ (reference sequence). The CDR3 runs to 14 residues. As DNA, the CDR3 is TGTGCCAGCAGCTCGCAGGGGTTTGGTTCACCCCTCCACTTT. This sequence encodes CASSSQGFGSPLHF.

The chain links TRBV24-1 to TRBJ2-2; 10 positions agree with TRBD1. V was pared by 3 bases and J by 0 bases, with 0 bases of the junction left unmatched. This CDR3 has 16 residues. The V gene's germline CDR1 is KGHDR and CDR2 SFDVKD. The CDR3 here is CATSDGTGANTGELFF. In DNA, the CDR3 is TGTGCCACCAGTGATGGGACAGGGGCGAACACCGGGGAGCTGTTTTTT.

V gene TRBV9 combines with J gene TRBJ1-5; TRBD1 matches at 7 bases. Germline loops: CDR1 SGDLS, CDR2 YYNGEE. The ends lost 2 bases at V and 5 bases at J; junction bases unmatched: 7. This CDR3 comprises 15 residues. The CDR3 region is CASSVEQGLDQPQHF. The CDR3 DNA follows: TGTGCCAGCAGCGTCGAACAGGGGTTGGATCAGCCCCAGCATTTT.

The V gene is TRBV11-2, the J gene TRBJ2-7; D possibly corresponds to TRBD1 (5 bases). The CDR3 is 13 amino acids. Germline CDR1 reads SGHAT; CDR2 reads FQNNGV. The V and J ends lost 1 base and 4 bases respectively, with 8 bases between them. The chain's CDR3 is CASSLVSGYEQYF. DNA of the CDR3: TGTGCCAGCAGCTTAGTATCAGGGTACGAGCAGTACTTC.

The V call is TRBV19, the J call TRBJ2-7, with D possibly being TRBD1 (6 bases). Germline V gene data show CDR1 as LNHDA and CDR2 as SQIVND (reference sequence). The ends were cut back, 4 bases at V and 7 bases at J, with 23 bases in the middle. This CDR3 spans 16 amino acids. The CDR3 region is CASSTSGVLKSGEQYF. The CDR3 bases are TGTGCCAGTAGTACCTCAGGGGTCCTCAAATCGGGGGAGCAGTACTTC. The full variable domain, completed using reference TRBV19 and TRBJ2-7, is DGGITQSPKYLFRKEGQNVTLSCEQNLNHDAMYWYRQDPGQGLRLIYYSQIVNDFQKGDIAEGYSVSREKKESFPLTVTSAQKNPTAFYLCASSTSGVLKSGEQYFGPGTRLTVT.

The chain recombines TRBV18 with TRBJ1-2; 8 positions agree with TRBD1. This CDR3 has 16 residues. The germline CDR1 and CDR2 sequences are KGHSH and LQKENI. The V gene end was trimmed by 2 bases and the J gene end by 8 bases; junction bases not matched to a gene: 13. In DNA, the CDR3 is TGTGCCAGCTCACCAACAGGGGGTCCGGGCTCGAGGGGCTACACCTTC. It encodes CASSPTGGPGSRGYTF.

This clone was seen a handful of times. The chain has TRBV3-1 (or the pseudogene TRBV3-2) and TRBJ1-2; D remains unclear. The CDR3 covers 14 residues. The germline V and J ends were trimmed by 1 base and 2 bases, with 8 bases remaining between them. Germline V gene data show CDR1 as LGHDT and CDR2 as YNNKEL (reference sequence). The DNA of the CDR3 is TGTGCCAGCAGCCAAGGAGCAGGAAACTATGGCTACACCTTC. Its protein product is CASSQGAGNYGYTF.